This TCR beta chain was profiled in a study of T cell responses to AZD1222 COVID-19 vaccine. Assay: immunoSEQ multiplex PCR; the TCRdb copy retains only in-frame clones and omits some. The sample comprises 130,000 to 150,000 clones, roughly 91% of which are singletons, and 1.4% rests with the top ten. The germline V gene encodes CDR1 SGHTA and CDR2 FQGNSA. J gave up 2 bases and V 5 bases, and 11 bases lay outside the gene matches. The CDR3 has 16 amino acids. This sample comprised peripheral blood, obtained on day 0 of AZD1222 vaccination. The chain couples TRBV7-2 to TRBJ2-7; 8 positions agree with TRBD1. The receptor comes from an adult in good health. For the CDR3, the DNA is TGTGCCAGCAGCAAAAGGCAGGGGGCACAGCCCTACGAGCAGTACTTC. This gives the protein CASSKRQGAQPYEQYF.